A single sample is the source of the 13 T cell receptor beta chains below, sequenced in a study of cytomegalovirus exposure and HLA in healthy donors (dated 2017 in TCRdb). Receptors were amplified or captured by the immunoSEQ multiplex PCR assay. For the multiplex PCR, a mixture combining 60 forward primers for TCR Vbeta segments and 13 reverse primers for TCR Jbeta segments was used. The clones in this table, taken by TCRdb from immuneACCESS, are in-frame only. Not every clone is retained; where verified, under half of the shortfall comes from an unresolved V gene, and the cause of the rest is unknown. Recorded for this sample are some 140,000 clones; around 75% of them occurred a single time. Roughly 3% of the sample is held by the ten biggest clonotypes. Material: PBMCs. The receptors come from a man in his forties in good health and CMV-seronegative.

The chain employs TRBV11-1 and TRBJ2-2; TRBD2 matches at 8 bases. CDR1 and CDR2 from the germline V gene are SGHAT and FQDESV (reference sequence). V shed 5 bases and J 6 bases; nucleotides not matched to a gene: 5. The length of the CDR3 is 14 residues. The DNA for the CDR3 is TGTGCCAGCAGCAAGCGGGGGCAGGCCGGGGAGCTGTTTTTT. The encoded protein is CASSKRGQAGELFF.

The J gene is TRBJ2-7, the V gene TRBV7-9, with TRBD2 matching over 8 bases. Germline CDR1 reads SEHNR; CDR2 reads FQNEAQ (reference sequence). This CDR3 is 13 amino acids long. J gave up 6 bases and V 4 bases, and 5 bases lay outside the gene matches. In DNA, the CDR3 is TGTGCCAGCAGCTACCAAGCGGGAGCCGAGCAGTACTTC. This gives the protein CASSYQAGAEQYF.

This clone was observed a handful of times. The chain employs TRBV10-1 and TRBJ1-1; D is unresolved. V was pared by 7 bases and J by 0 bases, with 6 bases between. Germline CDR1 reads WNHNN; CDR2 reads SYGVQD (reference sequence). The CDR3 extends over 12 amino acids. The CDR3 loop is CASIRLNTEAFF. The CDR3 bases are TGCGCCAGCATCCGGTTGAACACTGAAGCTTTCTTT.

The chain is built from TRBV7-8 and TRBJ2-5, with 7 nucleotides matching TRBD1. This CDR3 comprises 14 residues. Per the germline V gene, CDR1 is SGHVS and CDR2 is FQNEAQ. V was clipped by 5 bases and J by 7 bases; unmatched bases: 10. CDR3 in DNA: TGTGCCAGCAGCGCCAAGGGGGCCTTGGGGACCCAGTACTTC. Its protein product is CASSAKGALGTQYF. Combining the CDR3 with reference TRBV7-8 and TRBJ2-5 gives the whole variable domain GAGVSQSPRYKVAKRGQDVALRCDPISGHVSLFWYQQALGQGPEFLTYFQNEAQLDKSGLPSDRFFAERPEGSVSTLKIQRTQQEDSAVYLCASSAKGALGTQYFGPGTRLLVL.

The rearrangement joins TRBV18 to TRBJ2-3, with 7 bases identical to TRBD1. Trimming removed 2 bases from V and 3 bases from J; junction bases left unmatched: 8. This CDR3 is built from 16 residues. Germline lookup yields CDR1 KGHSH and CDR2 LQKENI. The CDR3 coding sequence is TGTGCCAGCTCACCAGTGACAGGGTCTCGGACAGATACGCAGTATTTT. Its protein is CASSPVTGSRTDTQYF. Filled out from reference TRBV18 and TRBJ2-3, the complete variable domain reads NAGVMQNPRHLVRRRGQEARLRCSPMKGHSHVYWYRQLPEEGLKFMVYLQKENIIDESGMPKERFSAEFPKEGPSILRIQQVVRGDSAAYFCASSPVTGSRTDTQYFGPGTRLTVL.

The CDR3 loop reads CASGSQISLWTGELFF. CDR3 sequence (DNA): TGTGCCAGCGGGAGCCAGATAAGTCTCTGGACCGGGGAGCTGTTTTTT. This chain joins TRBV5-8 and TRBJ2-2, with a possible D match to TRBD2 (5 bases). The V and J ends lost 7 bases and 5 bases respectively, with 21 bases between them. Germline V gene sequence: CDR1 SGHTS, CDR2 YDEGEE. The CDR3 length is 16 residues.

V usage is TRBV7-9 and J usage is TRBJ1-5; TRBD1 might be the D (6 bases). With 5 bases removed from V and 1 base from J, the gap between germline ends came to 9 bases. CDR1 SEHNR and CDR2 FQNEAQ come from the germline V gene (reference sequence). The CDR3 loop spans 14 amino acids. The CDR3 region is CASSVGQSNQPQHF. As DNA, the CDR3 is TGTGCCAGCAGCGTTGGACAGAGCAATCAGCCCCAGCATTTT. Variable domain in full (rest from reference TRBV7-9 and TRBJ1-5): DTGVSQNPRHKITKRGQNVTFRCDPISEHNRLYWYRQTLGQGPEFLTYFQNEAQLEKSRLLSDRFSAERPKGSFSTLEIQRTEQGDSAMYLCASSVGQSNQPQHFGDGTRLSIL.

This chain links TRBV5-6 with TRBJ2-5, with no clear D. V gave up 1 base and J gave up 2 bases, with 12 bases separating them. Germline CDR1 is SGHDT and CDR2 is YYEEEE. CDR3 length: 15 residues. The CDR3 here is CASSLRPVIQETQYF. The CDR3 nucleotides read TGTGCCAGCAGCTTGCGCCCGGTTATTCAAGAGACCCAGTACTTC.

The chain links TRBV6-6 to TRBJ2-1; possibly TRBD1 for D (5 bases). This CDR3 is 13 amino acids long. Germline CDR1 MNHNY, CDR2 SVGAGI (reference sequence). Trimming removed 6 bases from V and 5 bases from J, with 11 bases in between. The CDR3 sequence is CASRNGQNNEQFF. CDR3 nucleotide sequence: TGTGCCAGCAGAAACGGACAAAACAATGAGCAGTTCTTC.

The chain is built from TRBV5-1 and TRBJ2-2, with 8 bases matching TRBD1. The CDR3 extends over 15 amino acids. V was pared by 1 base and J by 3 bases, with 2 bases of the junction left unmatched. Germline lookup yields CDR1 SGHRS and CDR2 YFSETQ. This chain's CDR3 is CASSLPQGDTGELFF. CDR3 bases: TGCGCCAGCAGCTTGCCACAGGGGGACACCGGGGAGCTGTTTTTT.

The V call is TRBV10-2, the J call TRBJ2-7; 12 nucleotides line up with TRBD1. This CDR3 spans 15 amino acids. V lost 6 bases and J lost 2; bases outside the gene matches: 5. CDR1 is WSHSY and CDR2 is SAAADI in the germline V gene. This CDR3 reads CASRLGQGATYEQYF. The DNA for the CDR3 is TGCGCCAGCAGGCTGGGACAGGGGGCAACCTACGAGCAGTACTTC.

This clone has just one count. The rearrangement uses TRBV5-1 and TRBJ2-7, with D tentatively TRBD1 (6 bases). V gave up 5 bases and J gave up 7 bases, with 16 bases separating them. From germline, CDR1 is SGHRS and CDR2 YFSETQ. The CDR3 loop spans 13 amino acids. CDR3 in DNA: TGCGCCAGCAGAATTGGACAGTCCGAGGAGCAGTACTTC. The encoded protein is CASRIGQSEEQYF.

This chain links TRBV7-3 with TRBJ2-5; the D gene is possibly TRBD1 (6 bases). CDR1 SGHTA and CDR2 FQGTGA come from the germline V gene. Trimming removed 4 bases from V and 1 base from J, with 13 bases in between. The CDR3 has 15 amino acids. The CDR3 loop is CASSSLGQIQETQYF. CDR3 nucleotide sequence: TGTGCCAGCAGCTCCCTAGGACAGATCCAAGAGACCCAGTACTTC.